A selection of T cell receptor beta chains follows, all from one sample in a study of T-cell reconstitution after alpha-beta-depleted transplantation in children. TCRdb reprocessed the PCR reads via MiXCR and lists one record per CDR3 protein. Among about 47,000 distinct CDR3 sequences listed, approximately 52% were seen once. The sample in question was peripheral blood, obtained before TCRalphabeta/CD19-depleted stem cell transplant. These receptors were taken from a boy younger than two with SCID, due to receive a stem cell transplant. CDR3s include the opening cysteine and the closing phenylalanine or tryptophan. The D gene is left open where the match is weak. Clone size is shown for a subset of rows, as once, few, many or a class of expanded clone.

cdr3_length,v_call,clone_size,j_call,d_call,cdr3_aa,cdr3_nt
14,TRBV20-1,.,TRBJ2-1,.,CSARGPGSEVEQFF,TGCAGTGCTAGGGGTCCGGGGAGTGAGGTTGAGCAGTTCTTC
14,TRBV5-1,.,TRBJ1-2,TRBD1,CASSPGQGRYGYTF,TGCGCCAGCAGCCCCGGACAGGGTCGTTATGGCTACACCTTC
15,TRBV5-4,.,TRBJ2-1,.,CASSLGLDLGNEQFF,TGTGCCAGCAGCTTGGGACTAGATCTAGGGAATGAGCAGTTCTTC
16,TRBV28,few,TRBJ2-7,.,CASSLWGTGRQHEQYF,TGTGCCAGCAGTTTATGGGGTACAGGGCGCCAGCACGAGCAGTACTTC
14,TRBV12-3/TRBV12-4,.,TRBJ2-5,.,CASRDLGPRGTQYF,TGTGCCAGCAGGGACCTTGGACCACGGGGGACCCAGTACTTC
15,TRBV9,.,TRBJ2-2,TRBD1,CASSVRDSGTGELFF,TGTGCCAGCAGCGTAAGGGACAGCGGAACCGGGGAGCTGTTTTTT
13,TRBV29-1,once,TRBJ1-2,TRBD1,CSARDRGPYGYTF,TGCAGCGCCCGGGACAGGGGGCCATATGGCTACACCTTC
18,TRBV10-3,.,TRBJ1-2,TRBD1,CAISEVGMSDRGNYGYTF,TGTGCCATCAGTGAGGTAGGGATGTCGGACAGGGGAAACTATGGCTACACCTTC
13,TRBV10-3,few,TRBJ2-7,.,CAISELSSYEQYF,TGTGCCATCAGTGAGCTGAGCTCCTACGAGCAGTACTTC
16,TRBV6-5,.,TRBJ1-3,.,CASSHRSSSSGNTIYF,TGTGCCAGCAGTCATCGAAGTTCTTCCTCTGGAAACACCATATATTTT
13,TRBV11-2,.,TRBJ2-2,.,CASSLDSPGELFF,TGTGCCAGCAGCTTAGATAGCCCCGGGGAGCTGTTTTTT
16,TRBV5-1,.,TRBJ2-7,TRBD1,CASSLGDSSISYEQYF,TGCGCCAGCAGCTTGGGGGACAGCTCTATCTCCTACGAGCAGTACTTC
15,TRBV19,.,TRBJ1-5,.,CASSIDRGAAGPQHF,TGTGCCAGTAGTATAGACAGGGGCGCTGCGGGGCCCCAGCATTTT
13,TRBV7-6,.,TRBJ1-5,.,CASSLHSHQPQHF,TGTGCCAGCAGCTTACACAGCCATCAGCCCCAGCATTTT
11,TRBV25-1,.,TRBJ2-7,.,CASSLMGALYF,TGTGCCAGCAGTCTAATGGGGGCTTTGTACTTC
16,TRBV7-2,.,TRBJ2-5,TRBD1,CASSRRGGQGEETQYF,TGTGCCAGCAGCCGTCGGGGGGGACAGGGGGAAGAGACCCAGTACTTC
12,TRBV6-6,.,TRBJ2-5,.,CASRRQEETQYF,TGTGCCAGCAGGCGCCAGGAAGAGACCCAGTACTTC
12,TRBV2,.,TRBJ2-5,.,CASASYQETQYF,TGTGCCAGCGCCAGCTATCAAGAGACCCAGTACTTC
15,TRBV2,many,TRBJ2-7,TRBD1,CASNSLDRDSYEQYF,TGTGCCAGCAATTCCTTAGACAGGGACTCCTACGAGCAGTACTTC
14,TRBV7-9,.,TRBJ2-5,TRBD1,CASRSWTGEETQYF,TGTGCCAGCCGATCCTGGACAGGGGAAGAGACCCAGTACTTC
16,TRBV5-6,many,TRBJ2-7,TRBD2,CASSLWAGGNSYEQYF,TGTGCCAGCAGCTTATGGGCGGGGGGGAACTCCTACGAGCAGTACTTC
12,TRBV6-2/TRBV6-3,.,TRBJ2-7,.,CAAEGMRDEQYF,TGTGCCGCTGAGGGTATGCGAGACGAGCAGTACTTC
13,TRBV19,.,TRBJ2-1,.,CAASPLGGNEQFF,TGTGCCGCCAGCCCCTTGGGAGGCAATGAGCAGTTCTTC
19,TRBV20-1,.,TRBJ2-1,TRBD2,CSARDLVVRPSGGNNEQFF,TGCAGTGCTAGAGATTTGGTTGTTCGGCCTAGCGGGGGGAACAATGAGCAGTTCTTC
16,TRBV4-3,.,TRBJ2-3,TRBD2,CASSQGTSYSTDTQYF,TGCGCCAGCAGCCAAGGGACTAGCTATAGCACAGATACGCAGTATTTT
15,TRBV12-3/TRBV12-4,.,TRBJ1-6,.,CASSPPSHADSPLHF,TGTGCCAGCAGTCCTCCCTCCCATGCGGATTCACCCCTCCACTTT
16,TRBV7-2,few,TRBJ2-3,TRBD2,CASSLAGLAGADTQYF,TGTGCCAGCAGCTTGGCCGGACTAGCGGGGGCAGATACGCAGTATTTT
14,TRBV7-2,.,TRBJ1-1,.,CASSLWEGVQGAFF,TGTGCCAGCAGCTTATGGGAAGGGGTCCAGGGAGCTTTCTTT
13,TRBV5-1,few,TRBJ2-7,.,CASSLGPGNEQYF,TGCGCCAGCAGCTTGGGACCAGGGAACGAGCAGTACTTC
14,TRBV9,.,TRBJ2-7,.,CASSVGRGPYEQYF,TGTGCCAGCAGCGTAGGCAGGGGACCCTACGAGCAGTACTTC
15,TRBV20-1,.,TRBJ2-7,TRBD2,CSARDLEGLFYEQYF,TGCAGTGCTAGAGATCTAGAGGGACTATTCTACGAGCAGTACTTC
16,TRBV27,.,TRBJ2-3,TRBD1,CASSLQGASGTDTQYF,TGTGCCAGCAGTTTACAGGGGGCGAGCGGCACAGATACGCAGTATTTT
8,TRBV20-1,.,TRBJ1-1,.,CPLFQAFF,TGCCCCCTTTTCCAAGCTTTCTTT
11,TRBV20-1,.,TRBJ2-3,.,CSGESTDTQYF,TGCTCGGGGGAGAGCACAGATACGCAGTATTTT
13,TRBV27,.,TRBJ1-2,.,CASSFGSSDGYTF,TGTGCCAGCAGTTTCGGCAGTAGCGATGGCTACACCTTC
15,TRBV11-1,few,TRBJ2-1,TRBD2,CASSLLAGGLNEQFF,TGTGCCAGCAGCTTACTAGCGGGGGGGCTCAATGAGCAGTTCTTC
20,TRBV20-1,.,TRBJ2-4,TRBD2,CSARELGSGGAVRLKNIQYF,TGCAGTGCTAGAGAGCTCGGGAGCGGGGGGGCCGTCCGGTTAAAAAACATTCAGTACTTC
13,TRBV6-1,many,TRBJ1-1,.,CASSEAGNTEAFF,TGTGCCAGCAGTGAAGCAGGGAACACTGAAGCTTTCTTT
14,TRBV20-1,few,TRBJ2-3,TRBD2,CSAIGGADTDTQYF,TGCAGTGCTATCGGGGGGGCCGACACAGATACGCAGTATTTT
11,TRBV5-1,.,TRBJ2-5,.,CASSLVETQYF,TGCGCCAGCAGCTTGGTTGAGACCCAGTACTTC
16,TRBV27,.,TRBJ1-3,.,CATAALRPNSGNTIYF,TGTGCCACCGCGGCCCTACGACCGAATTCTGGAAACACCATATATTTT
13,TRBV27,few,TRBJ1-1,.,CASSLWRGAEAFF,TGTGCCAGCAGTTTATGGCGGGGCGCTGAAGCTTTCTTT
15,TRBV5-1,many,TRBJ1-1,.,CASSLDGQTNTEAFF,TGCGCCAGCAGCTTGGACGGACAGACGAACACTGAAGCTTTCTTT
15,TRBV18,once,TRBJ2-5,.,CASSQRSEEGQTQYF,TGTGCCAGCTCACAACGGTCCGAGGAAGGGCAGACCCAGTACTTC
14,TRBV10-3,.,TRBJ2-3,.,CAISDVEGTDTQYF,TGTGCCATCAGTGATGTGGAGGGGACAGATACGCAGTATTTT
16,TRBV5-1,few,TRBJ2-1,TRBD2,CASSLGGGGNYNEQFF,TGCGCCAGCAGCCTGGGAGGCGGGGGAAACTACAATGAGCAGTTCTTC
16,TRBV5-4,once,TRBJ1-1,.,CASSVGQGALQTESFF,.
16,TRBV20-1,.,TRBJ2-1,.,CSAMIGAGTSYNEQFF,TGCAGTGCTATGATCGGGGCAGGGACTTCCTACAATGAGCAGTTCTTC
15,TRBV18,few,TRBJ2-6,.,CASSPPRSGANVLTF,TGTGCCAGCTCACCACCGAGATCTGGGGCCAACGTCCTGACTTTC
15,TRBV5-1,.,TRBJ2-7,.,CASSLREGRMYEQYF,TGCGCCAGCAGCTTGAGAGAGGGGCGAATGTACGAGCAGTACTTC